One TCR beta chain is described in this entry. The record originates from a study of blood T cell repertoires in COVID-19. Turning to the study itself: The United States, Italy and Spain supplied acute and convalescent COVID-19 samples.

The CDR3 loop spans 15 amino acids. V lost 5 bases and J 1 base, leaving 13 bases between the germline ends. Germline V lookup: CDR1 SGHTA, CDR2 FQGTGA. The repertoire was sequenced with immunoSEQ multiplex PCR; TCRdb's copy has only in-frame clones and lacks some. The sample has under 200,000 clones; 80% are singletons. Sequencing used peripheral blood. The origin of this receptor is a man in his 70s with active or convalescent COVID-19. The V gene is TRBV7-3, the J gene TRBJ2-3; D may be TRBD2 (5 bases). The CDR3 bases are TGTGCCAGCAGCCCCAACTCCGGGGGCACAGATACGCAGTATTTT. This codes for CASSPNSGGTDTQYF.